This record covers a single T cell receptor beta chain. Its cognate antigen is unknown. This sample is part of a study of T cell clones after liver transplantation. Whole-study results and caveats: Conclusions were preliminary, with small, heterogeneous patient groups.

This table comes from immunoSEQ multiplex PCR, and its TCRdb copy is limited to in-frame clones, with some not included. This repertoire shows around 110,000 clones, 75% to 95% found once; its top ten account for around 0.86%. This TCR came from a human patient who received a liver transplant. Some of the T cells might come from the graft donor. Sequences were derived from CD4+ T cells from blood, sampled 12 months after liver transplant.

Here the CDR3 DNA reads TGCAGCGTTGAGGCGGAGGGACCAGGCACGTCGTACAGTATGCAGTTCTTC. Amino acids: CSVEAEGPGTSYSMQFF. The V and J genes are TRBV29-1 and TRBJ2-1; possibly TRBD2 for D (6 bases). CDR1 is SQVTM and CDR2 is ANQGSEA in the germline V gene. The CDR3 length is 17 residues. Trimming pared 3 bases from V and 12 bases from J, leaving 30 bases between.